The present entry profiles one T cell receptor beta chain with its context. The data are from a study of beta chain features in type 1 diabetes. Study background: Healthy donors, compared against patients, showed similar age, gender and cell yields.

Every isolated RNA sample was fully reverse transcribed, so sequencing captured expressed TCRB transcripts. An average approximately 3.7 million reads came from naive, central memory and regulatory T cell samples. Profiling relied on immunoSEQ multiplex PCR, and the TCRdb table lists in-frame clones only, not all of them. The sample shows about 250,000 clones, around 14% of them seen only once. The CDR3 runs 13 residues. Germline lookup yields CDR1 SQVTM and CDR2 ANQGSEA. V was clipped by 7 bases and J by 2 bases; unmatched bases: 7. Source material: naive CD4+ T cells from blood. The rearrangement joins TRBV29-1 to TRBJ2-7; 8 bases are shared with TRBD1. The receptor's source is a woman aged 40 to 50 in good health. CDR3 DNA sequence: TGCAGCGCAATGGACAGGGTACCCTACGAGCAGTACTTC. This gives the protein CSAMDRVPYEQYF.